This entry is about one T cell receptor beta chain. Its cognate antigen is unknown. This CDR3 is built from 13 residues. CDR1 and CDR2 (germline): MGHDK, SYGVNS. The V gene lost 2 bases and the J gene lost 2 bases, with 7 bases spanning the gap. The data are from a study of T cell responses to AZD1222 COVID-19 vaccine. About the research overall: Second-dose intervals of approximately 4 or approximately 12 weeks were pooled.

Study outcomes and limitations: Just a handful of people given AZD1222 tested seropositive at baseline. Researchers report vaccine-associated CD4 TCRs spanning spike, with dominance at 160-218 and 743-854.

Data came from immunoSEQ multiplex PCR; TCRdb stores just in-frame clones and leaves some out. The sample yields around 63,000 clones, less than 90% seen once. The V call is TRBV25-1, the J call TRBJ2-7; D call uncertain. This clonotype was obtained from an adult in good health. This specimen consisted of peripheral blood, obtained on day 0 of AZD1222 vaccination. CDR3 coding DNA: TGTGCCAGCAGTGAACAATCTGCCTACGAGCAGTACTTC. Its protein is CASSEQSAYEQYF.